What follows are 5 T cell receptor beta chains derived from one specimen sequenced in a study of metastatic and nonmetastatic thyroid tumors. MiXCR was used by TCRdb to re-call the PCR reads. The sample holds more than 20,000 clones; more than 20% are singletons and the top ten take about 12%. No patient received treatment before thyroid surgery. Sequencing was done on a sample of tumor tissue. The receptors here all came from a male donor with papillary thyroid cancer or a benign thyroid nodule (not recorded which). Some clones in this sample may be carry-over from other donors' samples.

This clone was recorded many times. The chain employs TRBV6-6 and TRBJ1-5; D not resolved. Trimming cost V 2 bases and J 4 bases, with 6 bases left between them. This CDR3 is built from 13 residues. The germline CDR1 and CDR2 sequences are MNHNY and SVGAGI (reference sequence). The CDR3 coding sequence is TGTGCCAGCAGTTACGACGGAAATCAGCCCCAGCATTTT. Its translation is CASSYDGNQPQHF.

This clone was observed many times. The J gene is TRBJ2-7, the V gene TRBV4-2; 8 bases align to TRBD2. Looked up from germline, CDR1 is LGHNA and CDR2 is YNFKEQ. The length of the CDR3 is 16 residues. The ends lost 2 bases at V and 3 bases at J; junction bases unmatched: 9. The CDR3 protein is CASSQTSGSGSYEQYF. The CDR3 DNA reads as TGTGCCAGCAGCCAAACTAGCGGCAGCGGTAGCTACGAGCAGTACTTC.

This clone has a handful of counts. The J gene is TRBJ2-7, the V gene TRBV6-2 or TRBV6-3; D might be TRBD1 or TRBD2, each matching 5 bases. V lost 5 bases and J lost 5, with 25 bases in between. Germline assignment: CDR1 MNHEY and CDR2 SVGEGT. This CDR3 comprises 17 residues. The CDR3 region is CASSRGKGTERFHEQYF. The CDR3 DNA sequence: TGTGCCAGCAGTAGGGGTAAGGGGACGGAGCGGTTCCACGAGCAGTACTTC.

In regard to this clone: The junction does not match germline at one end; this may be a read error. The DNA of the CDR3 is TGTGCTAGTGGTTTCGGTCAGGGTACGAACACTGTAGCTTTCTTT. It is translated as CASGFGQGTNTVAFF. The chain employs TRBV12-5 and TRBJ1-1; perhaps TRBD1 as D (5 bases). This CDR3 has 15 residues. CDR1 and CDR2 from the germline V gene are LGHNT and FRNRAP.

The chain uses TRBV6-2 or TRBV6-3 and TRBJ1-2; D gene ambiguous. Trimming removed 5 bases from V and 1 base from J, with 11 bases in between. This CDR3 is 14 amino acids long. Per the germline V gene, CDR1 is MNHEY and CDR2 is SVGEGT. DNA of the CDR3: TGTGCCAGCAGTCCGCGGTCCGATAACTATGGCTACACCTTC. It encodes CASSPRSDNYGYTF.